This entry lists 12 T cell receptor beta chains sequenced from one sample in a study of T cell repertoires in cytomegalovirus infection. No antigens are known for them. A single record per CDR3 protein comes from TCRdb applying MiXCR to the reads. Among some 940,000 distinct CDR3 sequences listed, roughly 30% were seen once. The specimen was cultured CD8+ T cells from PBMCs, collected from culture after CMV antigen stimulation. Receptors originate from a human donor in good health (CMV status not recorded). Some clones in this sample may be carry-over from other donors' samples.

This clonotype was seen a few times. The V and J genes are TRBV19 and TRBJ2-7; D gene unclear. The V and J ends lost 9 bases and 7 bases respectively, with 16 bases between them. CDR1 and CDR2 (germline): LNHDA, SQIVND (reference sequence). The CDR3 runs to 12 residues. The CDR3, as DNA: TGTGCCAGGATTGCCTTATTTAATGAGCAGTACTTC. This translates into CARIALFNEQYF.

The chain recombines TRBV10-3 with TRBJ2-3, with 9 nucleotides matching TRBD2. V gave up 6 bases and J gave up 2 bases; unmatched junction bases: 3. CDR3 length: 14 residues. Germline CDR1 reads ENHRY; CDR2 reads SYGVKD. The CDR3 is CAISLAGITDTQYF. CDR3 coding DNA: TGTGCCATCAGCCTAGCGGGGATCACAGATACGCAGTATTTT.

DNA of the CDR3: TGTGCCACCAGTGATTTGCGGGAGGGTAGGAATGAGCAGTTCTTC. This codes for CATSDLREGRNEQFF. The chain is built from TRBV24-1 and TRBJ2-1, with 8 bases that match TRBD2. Germline CDR1 and CDR2: KGHDR and SFDVKD. The CDR3 sequence is 15 residues long. V shed 0 bases and J 7 bases; nucleotides not matched to a gene: 4.

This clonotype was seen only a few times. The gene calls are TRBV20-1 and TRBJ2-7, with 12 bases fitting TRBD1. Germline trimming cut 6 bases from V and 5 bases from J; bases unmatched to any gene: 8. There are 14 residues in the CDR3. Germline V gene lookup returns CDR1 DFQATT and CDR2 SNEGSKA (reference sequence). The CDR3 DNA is TGCAGTGCAATCCGGGACAGGGGGCCCAACGAGCAGTACTTC. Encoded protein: CSAIRDRGPNEQYF.

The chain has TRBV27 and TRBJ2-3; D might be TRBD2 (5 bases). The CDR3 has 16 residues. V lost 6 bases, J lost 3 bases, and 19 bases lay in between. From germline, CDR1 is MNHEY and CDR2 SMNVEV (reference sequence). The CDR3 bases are TGTGCCAGCAGCCCCCCCCCGGACGGGGAGACAGATACGCAGTATTTT. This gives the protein CASSPPPDGETDTQYF.

This chain's CDR3 is CASSFWGVYNSPLHF. CDR3 bases: TGTGCCAGCAGTTTTTGGGGTGTCTATAATTCACCCCTCCACTTT. The genes are TRBV27 and TRBJ1-6; D not certain. The germline CDR1 and CDR2 sequences are MNHEY and SMNVEV (reference sequence). This CDR3 has 15 amino acids. V dropped 3 bases and J dropped 3 bases, with 9 bases sitting between them.

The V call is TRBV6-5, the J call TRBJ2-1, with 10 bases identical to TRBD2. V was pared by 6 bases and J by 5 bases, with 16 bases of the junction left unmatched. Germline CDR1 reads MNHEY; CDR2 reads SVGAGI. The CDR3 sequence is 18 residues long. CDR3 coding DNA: TGTGCCAGCAGCAAAGGGCTAGCGGGGGCTCCCCTCCACAATGAGCAGTTCTTC. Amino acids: CASSKGLAGAPLHNEQFF.

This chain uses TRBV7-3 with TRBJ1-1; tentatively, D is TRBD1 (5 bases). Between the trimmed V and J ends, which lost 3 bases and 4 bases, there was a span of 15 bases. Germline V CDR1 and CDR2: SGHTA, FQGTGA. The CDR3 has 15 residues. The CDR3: CASSLGDSMGTEAFF. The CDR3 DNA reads TGTGCCAGCAGCTTGGGGGACTCAATGGGCACTGAAGCTTTCTTT.

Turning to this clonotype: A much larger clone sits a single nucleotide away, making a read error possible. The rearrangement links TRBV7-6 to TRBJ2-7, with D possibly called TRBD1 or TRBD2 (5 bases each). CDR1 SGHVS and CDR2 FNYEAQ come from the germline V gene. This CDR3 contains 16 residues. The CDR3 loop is CANSPSTRDGTYEQYF. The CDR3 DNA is TGTGCCAACAGCCCCTCAACCCGGGACGGCACCTACGAGCAGTACTTC.

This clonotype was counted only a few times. For the CDR3, the DNA is TGCGCCAGCAGCCAAGGGGCAGGGGGGAACAATGAGCAGTTCTTC. Translation: CASSQGAGGNNEQFF. The genes are TRBV4-1 and TRBJ2-1; possibly TRBD1 for D (7 bases). CDR1 MGHRA and CDR2 YSYEKL come from the germline V gene. Trimming took 1 base from V and 5 from J, leaving 12 bases between them. This CDR3 is 15 amino acids long.

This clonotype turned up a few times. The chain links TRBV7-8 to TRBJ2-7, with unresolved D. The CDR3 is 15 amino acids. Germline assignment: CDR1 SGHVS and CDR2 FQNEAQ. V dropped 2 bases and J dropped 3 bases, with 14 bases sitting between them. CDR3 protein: CASSLPGQSVYEQYF. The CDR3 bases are TGTGCCAGCAGCTTACCCGGTCAGAGTGTCTACGAGCAGTACTTC.

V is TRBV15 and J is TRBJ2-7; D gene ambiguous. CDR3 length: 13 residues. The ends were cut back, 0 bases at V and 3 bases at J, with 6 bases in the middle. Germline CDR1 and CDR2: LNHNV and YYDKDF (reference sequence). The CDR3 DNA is TGTGCCACCAGCAGAGATTCAGGCTACGAGCAGTACGTC. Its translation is CATSRDSGYEQYV.